This T cell receptor (beta chain) was documented in a study of metastatic and nonmetastatic thyroid tumors. Overall study context: Repertoire comparisons spanned blood and tumor or nodule tissue from malignant and benign thyroid patients.

General study results and limits: In blood and tumor, TCR beta diversity was reportedly significantly higher in malignant thyroid tumors than in benign nodules.

All patients reached thyroid surgery having received no treatment beforehand. On this clone: Antigen specificity is unknown.

As originally analysed: What underpinned the distant-metastasis classifier for papillary thyroid cancer was the set of CDR3 differences across clinicopathological groups. TCRdb re-called the PCR reads via MiXCR. V and J calls and clone size were set by TCRdb, not the authors. In the table there are 15,000 to 20,000 clones, about 35% of which are singletons. The CDR3 has 17 residues. With V trimmed by 6 bases and J by 0 bases, 8 bases remained unmatched. Germline CDR1 MNHNS, CDR2 SASEGT. The V gene is TRBV6-1, the J gene TRBJ2-6; 7 bases align to TRBD1. The TCR originated in a male donor with papillary thyroid cancer or a benign thyroid nodule (not recorded which). Some clones in this sample may be carry-over from other donors' samples. Sequencing was carried out using tumor tissue. Here the CDR3 DNA reads TGTGCCAGCAGCTCGGGACAGTTTTACTCTGGGGCCAACGTCCTGACTTTC. This translates into CASSSGQFYSGANVLTF.